The 3 T cell receptor beta chains below were found in one sample sequenced in a study of tumor-infiltrating lymphocytes in primary liver carcinoma. Unsorted bulk tissue of roughly 20-31 mg yielded co-extracted RNA and DNA. The investigators made TCR beta cDNA from roughly 0.45 ug total RNA, using a constant-region primer. Three nested multiplex PCR rounds of slightly modified ARM-PCR generated TCR beta libraries. The opening two PCR rounds, about 11 cycles each, paired TRBV1-TRBV30 forward primers with a C-beta reverse primer. Each CDR3 protein is one row after TCRdb ran MiXCR on the multiplex PCR reads. The table records approximately 88,000 distinct CDR3 sequences, approximately 72% of them present only once. The sequencing input was tumor-adjacent normal liver tissue. These receptors all stem from a man aged 40-49 years with primary liver carcinoma and hepatitis B virus infection.

This clonotype was picked up one time. An end of the junction differs from the germline gene, which may be a read error. The chain links TRBV11-2 to TRBJ1-2; D gene unclear. This CDR3 contains 14 residues. The germline V gene has CDR1 SGHAT and CDR2 FQNNGV. The chain's CDR3 is CASSLVGKGYDYTF. Written as DNA, the CDR3 is TGTGCCAGCAGCTTAGTGGGGAAAGGCTATGACTACACCTTC.

This clonotype was recorded many times. The V gene is TRBV28, the J gene TRBJ2-3, with a possible D match to TRBD2 (5 bases). V lost 3 bases and J 0 bases, leaving 10 bases between the germline ends. The V gene's germline CDR1 is MDHEN and CDR2 SYDVKM. The CDR3 length is 15 residues. CDR3 in DNA: TGTGCCAGCAGTTTTCGGGGATATAGCACAGATACGCAGTATTTT. It specifies CASSFRGYSTDTQYF.

To note about this clonotype: A much larger clone is a single base away; this may be a read error. The rearrangement joins TRBV6-5 to TRBJ2-3; D not resolved. This CDR3 comprises 13 residues. Germline CDR1 MNHEY, CDR2 SVGAGI. In DNA form, the CDR3 reads TGTGCCAGCAGTTACTCAGAGGCAGATACGCGGTATTTT. It is translated as CASSYSEADTRYF.